The 14 T cell receptor beta chains given below trace back to one sample, sequenced in a study of T-cell reconstitution after alpha-beta-depleted transplantation in children. Researchers prepared the TCRbeta library using unique molecular identifiers, the study reports. TCRdb reprocessed the PCR reads via MiXCR and lists one record per CDR3 protein. The sample records around 180,000 distinct CDR3 sequences, 11% being singletons. Here the sequenced sample was PBMCs, taken before TCRalphabeta/CD19-depleted stem cell transplant. These receptor sequences come from a boy between 2 and 15 years old with acute myeloid leukemia, due to receive a stem cell transplant.

This clonotype was seen repeatedly, ten times or more. The chain recombines TRBV7-2 with TRBJ2-1; D is unclear. V was shortened by 2 bases and J by 3 bases, with 11 bases between the two germline ends. The CDR3 sequence is 15 residues long. The germline V gene encodes CDR1 SGHTA and CDR2 FQGNSA. CDR3 region: CASSLRAGVYNEQFF. CDR3 nucleotide sequence: TGTGCCAGCAGCTTAAGAGCTGGGGTCTACAATGAGCAGTTCTTC.

This clonotype was counted ten times or more. The chain carries TRBV6-1 and TRBJ2-7, with a tentative D call TRBD1 (5 bases). Trimming took off 3 bases at V and 3 bases at J, with 9 bases between the two ends. The CDR3 is 13 amino acids. Germline CDR1 is MNHNS and CDR2 is SASEGT. The CDR3 nucleotides are TGTGCCAGCAGTGACAGGGAATACTACGAGCAGTACTTC. Translated, it gives CASSDREYYEQYF.

This clonotype came up many times. V gene TRBV20-1 combines with J gene TRBJ1-5; possibly TRBD1 for D (6 bases). V gave up 0 bases and J gave up 2 bases, with 14 bases separating them. This CDR3 region has 16 residues. Per germline, CDR1 DFQATT and CDR2 SNEGSKA (reference sequence). CDR3 region: CSAREGGARGNQPQHF. The CDR3 DNA reads as TGCAGTGCTAGAGAGGGGGGGGCCAGGGGCAATCAGCCCCAGCATTTT.

V and J are TRBV12-3 or TRBV12-4 and TRBJ1-2; D is unclear. Trimming took off 6 bases at V and 8 bases at J, with 16 bases between the two ends. This CDR3 spans 13 amino acids. The CDR3 DNA reads as TGTGCCAGCAGCCAGAATTTGGGAGTCGGCTACACCTTC. Its translation is CASSQNLGVGYTF.

This clonotype was seen ten or more times. V gene TRBV20-1 combines with J gene TRBJ1-5; D is possibly TRBD1 (6 bases). This CDR3 is 16 amino acids long. The germline CDR1 and CDR2 sequences are DFQATT and SNEGSKA (reference sequence). Trimming stripped 5 bases from V and 10 bases from J, with 27 bases between. CDR3 sequence: CSALSGTPVEIGPQHF. DNA of the CDR3: TGCAGTGCTTTATCCGGGACACCAGTTGAGATTGGTCCCCAGCATTTT.

The rearrangement joins TRBV13 to TRBJ2-7; 8 bases map to TRBD1. The CDR3 is 16 amino acids. From germline, CDR1 is PRHDT and CDR2 FYEKMQ (reference sequence). V gave up 1 base and J gave up 1 base; unmatched junction bases: 6. CDR3 coding DNA: TGTGCCAGCAGCTTAGTGAGCGACAGGGGATCCTACGAGCAGTACGTC. It is translated as CASSLVSDRGSYEQYV.

Ten or more counts support this clonotype. The gene calls are TRBV5-1 and TRBJ1-3; weak D call: TRBD1 (6 bases). The CDR3 extends over 21 amino acids. The germline V gene encodes CDR1 SGHRS and CDR2 YFSETQ. V was pared by 4 bases and J by 2 bases, with 31 bases between. Here the CDR3 reads CASSPSPGWDIRMEAGNTIYF. The CDR3, as DNA: TGCGCCAGCAGCCCCTCCCCCGGCTGGGACATAAGGATGGAGGCTGGAAACACCATATATTTT.

This clonotype was seen repeatedly, ten times or more. The chain is built from TRBV28 and TRBJ1-5, with D unclear. The germline V gene encodes CDR1 MDHEN and CDR2 SYDVKM. The V end was cut by 6 bases, the J end by 0 bases, with 6 bases between. The length of the CDR3 is 13 residues. The CDR3 nucleotides are TGTGCCAGCAGGTCTTATAGCAATCAGCCCCAGCATTTT. It translates to CASRSYSNQPQHF.

With respect to this clonotype: A much bigger clone sits one base away, suggesting this may be a read error. The chain carries TRBV4-1 and TRBJ2-5, with D tentatively TRBD1 (6 bases). Trimming took 0 bases from V and 4 from J, leaving 15 bases between them. The CDR3 contains 16 residues. Germline V gives CDR1 MGHRA, CDR2 YSYEKL. CDR3 DNA: TGCGCCAGCAGCCAAGATCATTTCAGGGGACGAGAGACCCAGTACTTC. This encodes CASSQDHFRGRETQYF.

This clonotype was recorded at least ten times. The rearrangement links TRBV12-3 or TRBV12-4 to TRBJ2-3; D possibly uses TRBD1 or TRBD2 (6 bases each). V was trimmed by 6 bases and J by 3 bases, leaving 19 bases between them. The CDR3 loop spans 16 amino acids. The CDR3 sequence is CASSAYLTGRTDTQYF. The CDR3 DNA is TGTGCCAGCAGCGCCTACCTTACAGGGAGGACAGATACGCAGTATTTT.

This clonotype was seen many times. The chain joins TRBV11-2 to TRBJ2-5, with TRBD2 matching over 7 bases. The CDR3 is 15 amino acids. Germline V gene sequence: CDR1 SGHAT, CDR2 FQNNGV. V shed 4 bases, J shed 1 base, and the junction held 6 bases outside the gene matches. CDR3 DNA: TGTGCCAGCAGCTACCGGGACTACTTCCAAGAGACCCAGTACTTC. Its protein product is CASSYRDYFQETQYF.

The V gene is TRBV11-2, the J gene TRBJ2-4, with D maybe TRBD1 (5 bases). The CDR3 is 19 residues long. CDR1 and CDR2 from the germline V gene are SGHAT and FQNNGV. Trimming cost V 0 bases and J 0 bases, with 18 bases left between them. The CDR3 DNA is TGTGCCAGCAGCTTAGATAAAGGGGAACTGACGCTAGCCAAAAACATTCAGTACTTC. This sequence encodes CASSLDKGELTLAKNIQYF. Filled out from reference TRBV11-2 and TRBJ2-4, the complete variable domain reads EAGVAQSPRYKIIEKRQSVAFWCNPISGHATLYWYQQILGQGPKLLIQFQNNGVVDDSQLPKDRFSAERLKGVDSTLKIQPAKLEDSAVYLCASSLDKGELTLAKNIQYFGAGTRLSVL.

This clonotype was picked up many times. This rearrangement joins TRBV20-1 to TRBJ1-2, with 9 nucleotides matching TRBD1. Germline trimming cut 6 bases from V and 8 bases from J; bases unmatched to any gene: 10. Germline V gives CDR1 DFQATT, CDR2 SNEGSKA (reference sequence). The CDR3 length is 13 residues. For the CDR3, the DNA is TGCAGTGCGGGGACAGGGAATTTGGCCGGCTACACCTTC. This translates into CSAGTGNLAGYTF.

The sample holds many counts of this clonotype. The rearrangement uses TRBV5-1 and TRBJ1-5; tentatively, D is TRBD1 (6 bases). The V and J ends lost 0 bases and 6 bases respectively, with 7 bases between them. Germline lookup yields CDR1 SGHRS and CDR2 YFSETQ. This CDR3 contains 13 residues. CDR3 sequence reads: CASSLARGQPQHF. The CDR3 bases are TGCGCCAGCAGCTTGGCCAGGGGTCAGCCCCAGCATTTT.